These 10 T cell receptor beta chains came from one sample sequenced in a study of graft-versus-host responses after intestinal transplantation. Repertoires were generated with immunoSEQ multiplex PCR, while TCRdb's copy carries only in-frame clones and drops some. This table holds fewer than 130,000 clones, about 93% found once. These receptors have no identified antigens. This material consisted of unstimulated CD8+ T cells sorted from spleen or lymph node cells, taken before intestinal transplant. These receptors originate from a human donor who received an intestinal transplant.

This chain joins TRBV27 and TRBJ1-1, with D unclear. This CDR3 region has 14 residues. V was shortened by 4 bases and J by 4 bases, with 13 bases between the two germline ends. Looked up from germline, CDR1 is MNHEY and CDR2 is SMNVEV (reference sequence). In DNA, the CDR3 is TGTGCCAGCAGTTACTCGCCGGGGTTCACTGAAGCTTTCTTT. Translation gives CASSYSPGFTEAFF.

CDR3 amino acids: CASSTGGRGDEQYF. The CDR3 DNA sequence: TGTGCCAGCAGTACAGGGGGAAGGGGGGACGAGCAGTACTTC. The chain is built from TRBV6-5 and TRBJ2-7, with 8 positions matching TRBD1. The CDR3 sequence is 14 residues long. CDR1 is MNHEY and CDR2 is SVGAGI in the germline V gene. The J segment lost 5 bases and the V segment lost 5 bases, leaving 8 bases of the junction unmatched.

The gene calls are TRBV29-1 and TRBJ2-1; D unresolved. The V gene lost 2 bases and the J gene lost 4 bases, with 6 bases spanning the gap. There are 12 residues in the CDR3. Germline CDR1 and CDR2: SQVTM and ANQGSEA. For the CDR3, the DNA is TGCAGCGTTGAAAGGGTATACAATGAGCAGTTCTTC. Its translation: CSVERVYNEQFF.

The chain joins TRBV7-9 to TRBJ1-2; D is uncertain. Trimming took 7 bases from V and 6 from J, leaving 18 bases between them. There are 14 residues in the CDR3. CDR1 is SEHNR, CDR2 FQNEAQ, per germline (reference sequence). This CDR3 is CASTPWTDKDGYTF. In nucleotides, the CDR3 is TGTGCCAGCACCCCTTGGACTGATAAAGATGGCTACACCTTC.

This clone came up once. The chain is built from TRBV19 and TRBJ1-1, with no clear D. Germline CDR1 is LNHDA and CDR2 is SQIVND (reference sequence). CDR3 length equals 12 residues. V was clipped by 7 bases and J by 3 bases, with 9 bases between them. The CDR3 bases are TGTGCCAGTAATGAAGGGTACACTGAAGCTTTCTTT. Encoded protein: CASNEGYTEAFF.

J is TRBJ2-1 and V is TRBV29-1, with D uncertain. There are 10 residues in the CDR3. The V end was cut by 4 bases, the J end by 7 bases, with 5 bases between. Germline CDR1 is SQVTM and CDR2 is ANQGSEA. The CDR3 loop reads CSVAINEQFF. DNA of the CDR3: TGCAGCGTTGCAATAAATGAGCAGTTCTTC.

This clone has a handful of counts. The V call is TRBV19, the J call TRBJ1-2, with D possibly being TRBD1 (5 bases). This CDR3 contains 13 residues. Trimming removed 5 bases from V and 5 bases from J, with 12 bases in between. Germline loops: CDR1 LNHDA, CDR2 SQIVND (reference sequence). CDR3 sequence (DNA): TGTGCCAGTAGTCACGGGACGGAATATGGCTACACCTTC. The encoded protein is CASSHGTEYGYTF. The full variable domain, completed using reference TRBV19 and TRBJ1-2, is DGGITQSPKYLFRKEGQNVTLSCEQNLNHDAMYWYRQDPGQGLRLIYYSQIVNDFQKGDIAEGYSVSREKKESFPLTVTSAQKNPTAFYLCASSHGTEYGYTFGSGTRLTVV.

The V gene is TRBV18, the J gene TRBJ1-5; tentatively, D is TRBD1 (6 bases). In germline, CDR1 is KGHSH, CDR2 LQKENI. This CDR3 is built from 15 residues. The V gene lost 3 bases and the J gene lost 0 bases, with 9 bases spanning the gap. The DNA of the CDR3 is TGTGCCAGCTCACCTTGGACAGATAGCAATCAGCCCCAGCATTTT. Its protein product is CASSPWTDSNQPQHF. The variable domain in full, with the rest retrieved from reference TRBV18 and TRBJ1-5, is NAGVMQNPRHLVRRRGQEARLRCSPMKGHSHVYWYRQLPEEGLKFMVYLQKENIIDESGMPKERFSAEFPKEGPSILRIQQVVRGDSAAYFCASSPWTDSNQPQHFGDGTRLSIL.

The rearrangement joins TRBV5-1 to TRBJ1-2, with 8 bases fitting TRBD1. The V segment lost 4 bases and the J segment 2 bases; nucleotides outside the gene matches: 10. Germline CDR1 SGHRS, CDR2 YFSETQ. This CDR3 spans 16 amino acids. CDR3 sequence reads: CASSPGQVLTNYGYTF. DNA for the CDR3: TGCGCCAGCAGCCCGGGACAGGTCCTTACAAACTATGGCTACACCTTC.

The chain has TRBV7-6 and TRBJ2-6, with D uncertain. Trimming took 3 bases from V and 0 from J, leaving 6 bases between them. The CDR3 is 15 amino acids. Germline CDR1 reads SGHVS; CDR2 reads FNYEAQ. The CDR3 region is CASSFYSSGANVLTF. The CDR3 coding sequence is TGTGCCAGCAGCTTCTATAGCTCTGGGGCCAACGTCCTGACTTTC.